The T cell receptor (beta chain) described here comes from a study of blood T cell repertoires in COVID-19. Per the original methods: Counts of nucleated cells, estimated from reference gene primer amplification, were obtained. Measured with immunoSEQ multiplex PCR; TCRdb has only the in-frame clones, and not every one. V and J calls and clone size follow that table, whereas D and trimming were derived from the DNA. The table records roughly 180,000 clones, more than 80% of them present only once. Concerning this clone: This same CDR3 is encoded by further DNA sequences in the sample.

This TCR was sampled from a woman aged 55-70 years with acute or convalescent COVID-19. Material for sequencing was peripheral blood.

The CDR3 here is CASSLGTGHYEQYF. The CDR3 bases are TGCGCCAGCAGCTTGGGGACAGGGCACTACGAGCAGTACTTC. This chain uses TRBV5-1 with TRBJ2-7; 8 nucleotides line up with TRBD1. The CDR3 contains 14 residues. J was trimmed by 3 bases and V by 0 bases; bases with no gene match: 2. Germline-derived CDR1 and CDR2 are SGHRS and YFSETQ.